This is a list of T cell receptor beta chains from one sample in a study. MiXCR was run by TCRdb on the 5' RACE reads, yielding one entry per CDR3 protein. Of 25,000 to 35,000 distinct CDR3 sequences in the sample, roughly a quarter were seen once. What was sequenced was memory CD4+ T cells sorted from blood. The source of these receptors is a female donor with breast cancer. CDR3s include the opening cysteine and the closing phenylalanine or tryptophan. Fields, in order: V gene, J gene, CDR3 protein.

V: TRBV4-2; J: TRBJ2-3; CDR3: CASSQEYLAETDTQYF
V: TRBV6-5; J: TRBJ2-2; CDR3: CASSYNPGQGAGGELFF
V: TRBV6-2/TRBV6-3; J: TRBJ2-1; CDR3: CASTQGDVSEQFF
V: TRBV28; J: TRBJ2-3; CDR3: CASSFSLDRTDTQYF
V: TRBV9; J: TRBJ2-7; CDR3: CASSLPPLPEQYF
V: TRBV5-1; J: TRBJ2-1; CDR3: CASSFGTSGNEQFF
V: TRBV5-5; J: TRBJ2-3; CDR3: CASSLTQGSSTDTQYF
V: TRBV9; J: TRBJ2-7; CDR3: CASSPERGRVEQYF
V: TRBV6-5; J: TRBJ1-1; CDR3: CASSQGGGGTEAFF
V: TRBV27; J: TRBJ2-5; CDR3: CASSSYREQETQYF
V: TRBV5-1; J: TRBJ2-2; CDR3: CASSADGGLTGELFF
V: TRBV12-3/TRBV12-4; J: TRBJ1-5; CDR3: CASSLGVRQPQHF
V: TRBV6-1; J: TRBJ2-5; CDR3: CASHRDRSRETQYF
V: TRBV7-6; J: TRBJ2-3; CDR3: CANSEGGGPTRDTQYF
V: TRBV29-1; J: TRBJ2-5; CDR3: CSVHRAGQETQYF
V: TRBV21-1; J: TRBJ1-5; CDR3: CASSKKTGSRAQHF
V: TRBV6-1; J: TRBJ1-1; CDR3: CASSEKGQMNTEAFF
V: TRBV30; J: TRBJ2-7; CDR3: CAWTGGSGSYEQYF
V: TRBV4-1; J: TRBJ2-3; CDR3: CASSASGAADTQYF
V: TRBV12-3/TRBV12-4; J: TRBJ1-5; CDR3: CASSLEVRQPQHF
V: TRBV4-1; J: TRBJ1-1; CDR3: CASSQEVGWANTEAFF
V: TRBV9; J: TRBJ2-2; CDR3: CASSVEGTSGTGELFF
V: TRBV5-1; J: TRBJ2-3; CDR3: CASSLGSGSTDTQYF
V: TRBV5-5; J: TRBJ2-2; CDR3: CASSSLGTGSSGELFF
V: TRBV11-2; J: TRBJ1-1; CDR3: CASSSDYTEAFF
V: TRBV3-1; J: TRBJ2-2; CDR3: CASSQVVADAGELFF
V: TRBV10-3; J: TRBJ1-2; CDR3: CAISDEWASLKDGYTF
V: TRBV7-3; J: TRBJ2-3; CDR3: CASSLTLVGGPEGTQYF
V: TRBV4-1; J: TRBJ2-7; CDR3: CAGSQDHRGTYEQYF
V: TRBV6-5; J: TRBJ2-5; CDR3: CASSYRDNQETQYF
V: TRBV7-3; J: TRBJ2-1; CDR3: CASSLTAGGPYNEQFF
V: TRBV27; J: TRBJ2-7; CDR3: CASSLSVGSEQYF
V: TRBV7-2; J: TRBJ2-6; CDR3: CASSFGGSGANVLTF
V: TRBV27; J: TRBJ2-3; CDR3: CASSFGGAPSTDTQYF
V: TRBV10-3; J: TRBJ2-1; CDR3: CAISEPPEQFF
V: TRBV5-5; J: TRBJ2-1; CDR3: CASSLTPGTPYNEQFF
V: TRBV9; J: TRBJ2-7; CDR3: CASSPRSLGYEQYF